Here is one TCR beta chain with its context. This record belongs to a study of control samples from healthy donors and cancer patients. Trimming took 4 bases from V and 2 from J, leaving 12 bases between them. The CDR3 contains 14 residues. Germline CDR1 and CDR2: SQVTM and ANQGSEA. Sequencing used immunoSEQ multiplex PCR; TCRdb keeps in-frame clones, though not all of them. The table records some 94,000 clones, about 88% of them present only once. Sequenced input: blood. This chain links TRBV29-1 with TRBJ2-1; the D gene is possibly TRBD1 (6 bases). The receptor was derived from a woman aged 45 to 65 in good health. CDR3 amino acids: CSVAQTGAYNEQFF. In DNA, the CDR3 is TGCAGCGTTGCCCAGACAGGAGCCTACAATGAGCAGTTCTTC.